This T cell receptor beta chain was captured by sequencing in a study of cytomegalovirus exposure and HLA in healthy donors. General study findings and limits: HLA allele associations emerged for around 15,000 TCR beta sequences in a later analysis, at 0.05 false discovery rate. One variant, a missense change in DCLRE1C, was linked in a later analysis to TCR beta V- and J-gene trimming. Earlier analysis yielded a pattern in which most TCR beta V segments were productive about 90% or about 30% of the time.

The PCR was carried out with 60 Vbeta primers and 13 Jbeta primers. The method was immunoSEQ multiplex PCR; TCRdb's version includes in-frame clones alone and lacks a portion of them. Here the sample spans tens of thousands of clones, around 81% being singletons. A note on this clone: Its target is not known.

V lost 2 bases to trimming and J lost 6 bases; unmatched junction nucleotides: 6. The CDR3 has 16 amino acids. The germline V gene encodes CDR1 LGHNA and CDR2 YNFKEQ. The clonotype originates from a woman aged 25 to 39 in good health and CMV-seronegative. The chain couples TRBV4-2 to TRBJ2-3; 12 nucleotides agree with TRBD2. The sequenced sample was PBMCs. Here the CDR3 reads CASSQLAGGPWDTQYF. The DNA of the CDR3 is TGTGCCAGCAGCCAACTAGCGGGAGGGCCATGGGATACGCAGTATTTT.